Listed here is a single T cell receptor beta chain. This specimen comes from a study of blood T cell repertoires in COVID-19. Background on the study: COVID-19 samples from acute and convalescent phases originated in the United States, Italy and Spain. Sample material is recorded as cDNA or gDNA derived from T cells, B-cell-depleted T cells, or PBMCs.

The authors' processing: The assay estimated nucleated cells by amplifying reference gene primers. The data were produced by immunoSEQ multiplex PCR, yet TCRdb's version contains in-frame clones alone and is incomplete. The V and J calls and the clone size are those of that table, but D and trimming were determined from the DNA. The sample contains more than 100,000 clones, 70% to 85% of which appear only once. Germline assignment: CDR1 ENHRY and CDR2 SYGVKD. J gave up 6 bases and V 7 bases, and 9 bases lay outside the gene matches. The CDR3 extends over 15 amino acids. The TCR sequence derives from a woman in her seventies with acute or convalescent COVID-19. Sequenced material: peripheral blood. The V and J genes are TRBV10-3 and TRBJ2-2, with 9 bases lining up with TRBD1. The CDR3 here is CAITKGTGRAGELFF. As DNA, the CDR3 is TGTGCCATCACCAAGGGGACAGGGCGAGCCGGGGAGCTGTTTTTT.